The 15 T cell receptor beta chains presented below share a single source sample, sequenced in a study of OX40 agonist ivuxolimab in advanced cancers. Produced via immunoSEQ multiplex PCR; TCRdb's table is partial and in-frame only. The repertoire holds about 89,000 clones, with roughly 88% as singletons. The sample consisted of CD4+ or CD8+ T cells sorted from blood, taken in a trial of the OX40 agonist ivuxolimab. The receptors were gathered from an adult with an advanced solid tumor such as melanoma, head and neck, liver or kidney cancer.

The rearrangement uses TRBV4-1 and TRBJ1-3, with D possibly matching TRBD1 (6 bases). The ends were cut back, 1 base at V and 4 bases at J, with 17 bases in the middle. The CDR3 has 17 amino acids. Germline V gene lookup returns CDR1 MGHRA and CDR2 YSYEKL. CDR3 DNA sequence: TGCGCCAGCAGCCAAGTTTTGACCAGGGGAGCCGGAAACACCATATATTTT. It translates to CASSQVLTRGAGNTIYF.

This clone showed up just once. CDR3 in DNA: TGCGCCAGCGGTTTTAGTCTTGGCGAGCAGTACTTC. Translating it yields CASGFSLGEQYF. The genes are TRBV10-2 and TRBJ2-5; no clear D gene. The J call may be wrong; the DNA end is better matched by TRBJ2-7. Germline CDR1 and CDR2: WSHSY and SAAADI. The CDR3 contains 12 residues.

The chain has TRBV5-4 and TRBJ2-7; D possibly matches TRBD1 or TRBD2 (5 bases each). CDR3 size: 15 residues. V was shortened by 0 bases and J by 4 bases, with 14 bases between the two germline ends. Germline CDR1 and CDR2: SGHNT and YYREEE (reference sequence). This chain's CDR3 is CASSLESGRAYEQYF. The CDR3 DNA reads TGTGCCAGCAGCTTGGAGAGCGGCAGGGCGTACGAGCAGTACTTC.

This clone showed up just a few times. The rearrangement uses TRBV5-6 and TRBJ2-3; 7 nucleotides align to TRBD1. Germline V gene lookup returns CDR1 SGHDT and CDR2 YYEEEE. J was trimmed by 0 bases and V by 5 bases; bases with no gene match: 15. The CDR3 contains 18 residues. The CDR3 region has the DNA TGTGCCAGCAGTGGGGACAGCCCCGTCGTATCTAGCACAGATACGCAGTATTTT. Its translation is CASSGDSPVVSSTDTQYF.

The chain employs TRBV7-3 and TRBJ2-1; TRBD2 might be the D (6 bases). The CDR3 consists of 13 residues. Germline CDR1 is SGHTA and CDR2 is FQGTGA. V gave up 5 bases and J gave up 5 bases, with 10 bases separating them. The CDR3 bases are TGTGCCAGCAGCGCGGGACCAGACAATGAGCAGTTCTTC. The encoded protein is CASSAGPDNEQFF. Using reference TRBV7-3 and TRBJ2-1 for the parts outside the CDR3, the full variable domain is GAGVSQTPSNKVTEKGKYVELRCDPISGHTALYWYRQSLGQGPEFLIYFQGTGAADDSGLPNDRFFAVRPEGSVSTLKIQRTERGDSAVYLCASSAGPDNEQFFGPGTRLTVL.

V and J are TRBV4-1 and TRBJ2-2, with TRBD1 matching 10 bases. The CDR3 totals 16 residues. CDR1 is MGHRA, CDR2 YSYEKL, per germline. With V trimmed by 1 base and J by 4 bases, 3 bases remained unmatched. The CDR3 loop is CASSQGGTGVTGELFF. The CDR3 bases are TGCGCCAGCAGCCAAGGCGGGACAGGGGTCACCGGGGAGCTGTTTTTT.

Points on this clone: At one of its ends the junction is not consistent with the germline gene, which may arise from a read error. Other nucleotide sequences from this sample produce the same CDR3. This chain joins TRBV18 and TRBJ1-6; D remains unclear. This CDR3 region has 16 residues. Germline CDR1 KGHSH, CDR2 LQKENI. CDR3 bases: TGCGCCAGCTCACCATTCCCGACCGCGTCAGGTGGACCCCTCCACTTT. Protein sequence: CASSPFPTASGGPLHF.

Written as DNA, the CDR3 is TGTGCCAGCAGTTTATGGGGAACTAGCGGGGAGGGTGAGCAGTTCTTC. It codes for CASSLWGTSGEGEQFF. V and J are TRBV27 and TRBJ2-1, with 10 bases matching TRBD2. CDR1 is MNHEY and CDR2 is SMNVEV in the germline V gene (reference sequence). Trimming at V came to 1 base and at J to 9 bases, leaving 9 bases not matched to a gene. CDR3 length: 16 residues.

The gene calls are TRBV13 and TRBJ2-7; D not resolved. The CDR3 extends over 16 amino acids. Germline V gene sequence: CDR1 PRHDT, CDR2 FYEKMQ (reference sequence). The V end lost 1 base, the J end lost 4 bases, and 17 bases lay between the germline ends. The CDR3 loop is CASSLEGRAVKYEQYF. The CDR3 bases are TGTGCCAGCAGCTTAGAGGGTCGGGCGGTTAAGTACGAGCAGTACTTC.

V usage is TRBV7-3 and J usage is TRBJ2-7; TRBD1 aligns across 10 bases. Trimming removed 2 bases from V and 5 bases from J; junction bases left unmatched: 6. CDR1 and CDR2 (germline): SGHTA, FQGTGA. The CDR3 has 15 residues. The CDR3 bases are TGTGCCAGCAGCTTAGTCCGGGACAGGGGCCACGAGCAGTACTTC. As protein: CASSLVRDRGHEQYF. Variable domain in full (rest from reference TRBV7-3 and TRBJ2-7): GAGVSQTPSNKVTEKGKYVELRCDPISGHTALYWYRQSLGQGPEFLIYFQGTGAADDSGLPNDRFFAVRPEGSVSTLKIQRTERGDSAVYLCASSLVRDRGHEQYFGPGTRLTVT.

The CDR3 sequence: CATSTGTNEKLFF. In nucleotides, the CDR3 is TGTGCCACCAGCACAGGAACTAATGAAAAACTGTTTTTT. This chain links TRBV15 with TRBJ1-4; no reliable D call. V gave up 4 bases and J gave up 1 base, with 4 bases separating them. The germline V gene encodes CDR1 LNHNV and CDR2 YYDKDF (reference sequence). This CDR3 is 13 amino acids long.

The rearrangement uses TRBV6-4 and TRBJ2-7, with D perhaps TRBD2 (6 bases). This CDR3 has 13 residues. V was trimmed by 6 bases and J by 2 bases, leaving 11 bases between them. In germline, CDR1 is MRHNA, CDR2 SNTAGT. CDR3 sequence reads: CASRGTSTYEQYF. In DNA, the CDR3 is TGTGCCAGCAGGGGGACTTCTACCTACGAGCAGTACTTC.

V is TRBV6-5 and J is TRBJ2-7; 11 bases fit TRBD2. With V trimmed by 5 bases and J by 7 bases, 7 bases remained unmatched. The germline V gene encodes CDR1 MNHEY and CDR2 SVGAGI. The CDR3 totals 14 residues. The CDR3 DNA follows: TGTGCCAGCAGTCGACTAGCGGGGCTTTGGGAGCAGTACTTC. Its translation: CASSRLAGLWEQYF.

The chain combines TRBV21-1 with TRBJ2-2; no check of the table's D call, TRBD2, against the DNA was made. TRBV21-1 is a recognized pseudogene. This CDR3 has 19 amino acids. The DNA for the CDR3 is TGTGCCAGCAGCAATCCCGGGACTAGCGGGGGGATGAACACCGGGGAGCTGTTTTTT. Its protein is CASSNPGTSGGMNTGELFF.

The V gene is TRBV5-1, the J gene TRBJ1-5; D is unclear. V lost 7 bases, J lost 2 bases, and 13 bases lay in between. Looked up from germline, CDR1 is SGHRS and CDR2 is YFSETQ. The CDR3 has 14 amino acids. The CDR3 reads CASPPGRRNQPQHF. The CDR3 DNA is TGCGCCAGCCCCCCGGGAAGACGCAATCAGCCCCAGCATTTT. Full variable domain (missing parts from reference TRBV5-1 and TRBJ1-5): KAGVTQTPRYLIKTRGQQVTLSCSPISGHRSVSWYQQTPGQGLQFLFEYFSETQRNKGNFPGRFSGRQFSNSRSEMNVSTLELGDSALYLCASPPGRRNQPQHFGDGTRLSIL.